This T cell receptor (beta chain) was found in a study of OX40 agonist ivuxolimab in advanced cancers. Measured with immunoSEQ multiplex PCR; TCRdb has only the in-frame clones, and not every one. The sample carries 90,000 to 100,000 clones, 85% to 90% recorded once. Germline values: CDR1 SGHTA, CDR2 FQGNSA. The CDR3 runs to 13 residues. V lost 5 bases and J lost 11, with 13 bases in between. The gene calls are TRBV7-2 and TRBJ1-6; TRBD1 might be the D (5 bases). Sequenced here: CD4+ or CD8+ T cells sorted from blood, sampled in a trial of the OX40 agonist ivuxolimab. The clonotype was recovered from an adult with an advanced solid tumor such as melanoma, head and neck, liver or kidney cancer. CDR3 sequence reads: CASSTSEGTPLHF. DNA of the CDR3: TGTGCCAGCAGCACCTCTGAGGGGACACCCCTCCACTTT. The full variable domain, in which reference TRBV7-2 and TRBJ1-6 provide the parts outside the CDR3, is GAGVSQSPSNKVTEKGKDVELRCDPISGHTALYWYRQSLGQGLEFLIYFQGNSAPDKSGLPSDRFSAERTGGSVSTLTIQRTQQEDSAVYLCASSTSEGTPLHFGNGTRLTVT.